This T cell receptor beta chain is drawn from a study of blood T cell repertoires in COVID-19 (dated by TCRdb to 2020 to 2022). Turning to the overall study: Collaborator samples came from the United States, Italy and Spain and covered acute and convalescent phases of COVID-19. The material from the prospective study consisted of cDNA or gDNA derived from T cells, B-cell-depleted T cells, or PBMCs. The repertoires were released in a freely available public database intended as a resource for research on the immune response to SARS-CoV-2. Where available, HLA class I and class II types were taken from metadata supplied by the sample provider and were not determined by assay-based typing. Deeply sampled blood TCRbeta repertoires from subjects exposed to, actively infected with, or recovered from COVID-19 were included in the dataset. Samples were obtained from the ongoing ImmuneRACE study (first 160 participants) and from 1,254 subjects provided by 6 global collaborators. A de-identified subject ID, COVID-19 status, age in years and sex were almost always included in the sample metadata. General conclusions and limits of the study: The amount of clinical and demographic metadata varied by source and participant and was provided uncurated.

TCRbeta CDR3 regions were amplified from genomic DNA using the immunoSEQ Assay, a bias-controlled multiplex PCR. Per the original workflow: The number of nucleated cells in each sample was estimated from the amplification of reference gene primers within the assay. To quantify the absolute abundance of each unique TCRbeta CDR3 rearrangement, sequence reads were collapsed and filtered. For each sample, productive Simpson clonality was calculated by taking the square root of Simpson's diversity index across productive rearrangements. TCRdb re-hosts the immuneACCESS table, in-frame sequences only. Its copies lack some clones; in the studies checked, an unresolved V gene accounts for under half of them, and the cause for the rest is not known. V, J and clone size are taken as reported in that table, and D and trimming were inferred from the DNA itself. The sample table holds approximately 200,000 clones, of which 84% were seen once. In total, the top ten clones hold over 6.5% of the sample.

With regard to this clone: Its antigen remains undetermined. No much larger clone is present one base from it, and per-base qualities are unavailable.

From cysteine to phenylalanine, the CDR3 is 15 amino acids long. Just the 45-base CDR3 DNA is kept, in frame starting at base 1. CDR1 is given as SGDLS and CDR2 as YYNGEE, both from the germline V gene. Trimming costs V 6 bases and J 5 bases, and their ends lie 20 bases apart. At one collaborating source in Seattle, patients were enrolled during active infection and were followed longitudinally through the course of disease. Whole blood was collected in K2EDTA tubes by collaborating institutions according to the institutions' own protocols. Collaborator samples were shipped for TCRbeta analysis as frozen whole blood, isolated PBMCs, or DNA extracted from either sample type.

Sequencing was performed on peripheral blood. The receptor was isolated from a woman aged 80 or older with COVID-19, enrolled during active disease. The V and J segments used are TRBV9 and TRBJ1-1; there is no confident call for the D gene. The nucleotide sequence reads as follows: TGTGCCAGCACCCCCCAGGCAGAGAGCTTTACTGAAGCTTTCTTT. Its amino acids are CASTPQAESFTEAFF.